What follows describes a single TCR beta chain. As yet, its antigen is unknown. The junction differs from germline at one of its ends, possibly a read error. The entry originates in a study of post-analysis software for immune sequencing data. As for the study in general: Relapsing-remitting, secondary progressive and progressive-relapsing multiple sclerosis courses were included.

Researchers reported that TCR beta cDNA libraries carried unique molecular identifiers. MiXCR, applied by TCRdb to the PCR reads, yields one record per CDR3 protein. The sample shows approximately 730,000 distinct CDR3 sequences, roughly 50% of them seen only once. Study conclusions and caveats: Compared with controls, patients showed significantly lower normalized Chao1 diversity.

Sequences were obtained from blood. This TCR was recovered from a girl aged 10 to 17 with multiple sclerosis.

CDR3 amino acids: CASSLPLAGGTDTQYF. The CDR3, as DNA: TGCGCCAGCAGCTTGCCGCTAGCGGGGGGCACAGATACGCAGTATTTT. The chain combines TRBV7-9 with TRBJ2-3, with 10 bases fitting TRBD2. The CDR3 length is 16 residues. Germline V CDR1 and CDR2: SEHNR, FQNEAQ (reference sequence).